This is a list of T cell receptor beta chains from one sample in a study of cytomegalovirus exposure and HLA in healthy donors. Measured with immunoSEQ multiplex PCR; TCRdb has only the in-frame clones, and not every one. The sample holds 170,000 or so clones, about 80% seen once. The specimen sequenced was PBMCs. Every receptor here comes from a woman younger than 45 in good health and CMV-seronegative. Both conserved end residues are part of each CDR3. The D gene is left open where the match is weak. Some rows have no size entry. The others give once, few or many, or a class for an expanded clone.

abundance: NA; d_gene: NA; j_gene: TRBJ2-1; v_gene: TRBV5-4; CDR3aa: CASSSFGGTLYNEQFF; CDR3nt: TGTGCCAGCAGCAGCTTCGGGGGGACACTCTACAATGAGCAGTTCTTC
abundance: few; d_gene: NA; j_gene: TRBJ2-1; v_gene: TRBV11-2; CDR3aa: CASSRTTAGSYNEQFF; CDR3nt: TGTGCCAGCAGCCGGACGACAGCAGGGTCCTACAATGAGCAGTTCTTC
abundance: NA; d_gene: NA; j_gene: TRBJ1-5; v_gene: TRBV7-3; CDR3aa: CASSPSGVQPQHF; CDR3nt: TGTGCCAGCAGCCCAAGTGGAGTGCAGCCCCAGCATTTT
abundance: few; d_gene: NA; j_gene: TRBJ1-6; v_gene: TRBV5-5; CDR3aa: CASSLPGARLSPLHF; CDR3nt: TGTGCCAGCAGTTTACCAGGGGCCCGATTATCACCCCTCCACTTT
abundance: NA; d_gene: NA; j_gene: TRBJ2-5; v_gene: TRBV7-6; CDR3aa: CASSLSTDQLFQETQYF; CDR3nt: TGTGCCAGCAGCTTATCGACAGATCAGTTATTTCAAGAGACCCAGTACTTC
abundance: NA; d_gene: NA; j_gene: TRBJ2-7; v_gene: TRBV5-1; CDR3aa: CASSLTGSQNYEQYF; CDR3nt: TGCGCCAGCAGCTTGACCGGGTCTCAAAACTACGAGCAGTACTTC
abundance: once; d_gene: NA; j_gene: TRBJ2-6; v_gene: TRBV2; CDR3aa: CASSGGQGWKVAGANVLTF; CDR3nt: TGTGCCAGCAGTGGGGGGCAGGGTTGGAAAGTGGCTGGGGCCAACGTCCTGACTTTC
abundance: NA; d_gene: NA; j_gene: TRBJ2-7; v_gene: TRBV28; CDR3aa: CASSLWTFGSSYEQYF; CDR3nt: TGTGCCAGCAGTTTATGGACATTCGGGAGCTCCTACGAGCAGTACTTC
abundance: NA; d_gene: NA; j_gene: TRBJ1-4; v_gene: TRBV7-9; CDR3aa: CASSHRGIATNEKLFF; CDR3nt: TGTGCCAGCAGCCACCGCGGGATCGCAACTAATGAAAAACTGTTTTTT
abundance: NA; d_gene: TRBD1; j_gene: TRBJ1-1; v_gene: TRBV29-1; CDR3aa: CSVVYTGTEYTEAFF; CDR3nt: TGCAGCGTTGTCTATACCGGGACAGAATACACTGAAGCTTTCTTT
abundance: NA; d_gene: NA; j_gene: TRBJ1-5; v_gene: TRBV6-6; CDR3aa: CASSLGPRGQPQHF; CDR3nt: TGTGCCAGCAGTTTAGGCCCCCGGGGTCAGCCCCAGCATTTT
abundance: NA; d_gene: NA; j_gene: TRBJ2-1; v_gene: TRBV7-9; CDR3aa: CASSPLGSSGANNEQFF; CDR3nt: TGTGCCAGCAGCCCCCTGGGGAGTAGCGGTGCAAACAATGAGCAGTTCTTC
abundance: NA; d_gene: NA; j_gene: TRBJ1-2; v_gene: TRBV30; CDR3aa: CAWSPTGDGYTF; CDR3nt: TGTGCCTGGAGCCCGACAGGAGATGGCTACACCTTC
abundance: NA; d_gene: TRBD1; j_gene: TRBJ2-7; v_gene: TRBV7-9; CDR3aa: CSSSPKTGLLLEQYF; CDR3nt: TGTTCCAGCAGCCCGAAGACAGGGCTTCTTCTCGAGCAGTACTTC
abundance: NA; d_gene: TRBD1; j_gene: TRBJ1-6; v_gene: TRBV28; CDR3aa: CASSPRGFNYNSPLHF; CDR3nt: TGTGCCAGCAGCCCCAGGGGGTTCAACTATAATTCACCCCTCCACTTT
abundance: few; d_gene: TRBD2; j_gene: TRBJ2-5; v_gene: TRBV4-2; CDR3aa: CASSQVSSGTGETQYF; CDR3nt: TGTGCCAGCAGCCAAGTTTCTAGCGGGACGGGGGAGACCCAGTACTTC
abundance: NA; d_gene: NA; j_gene: TRBJ1-3; v_gene: TRBV9; CDR3aa: CASSDFLSSGNTIYF; CDR3nt: TGTGCCAGCAGCGACTTCCTGAGTTCTGGAAACACCATATATTTT
abundance: NA; d_gene: NA; j_gene: TRBJ2-7; v_gene: TRBV11-2; CDR3aa: CASSTSLRGELSYEQYF; CDR3nt: TGTGCCAGCAGCACTTCTCTACGCGGGGAGTTGAGTTACGAGCAGTACTTC
abundance: NA; d_gene: TRBD1; j_gene: TRBJ1-6; v_gene: TRBV4-3; CDR3aa: CALRPGTGIFSPLHF; CDR3nt: TGCGCCCTGAGGCCCGGGACAGGAATATTTTCACCCCTCCACTTT
abundance: NA; d_gene: NA; j_gene: TRBJ2-3; v_gene: TRBV28; CDR3aa: CASSLPLNTQYF; CDR3nt: TGTGCCAGCAGTTTACCCTTAAATACGCAGTATTTT
abundance: NA; d_gene: NA; j_gene: TRBJ2-7; v_gene: TRBV2; CDR3aa: CASTPSRTEYEQYF; CDR3nt: TGTGCCAGCACACCCTCTCGGACAGAGTACGAGCAGTACTTC
abundance: NA; d_gene: NA; j_gene: TRBJ2-2; v_gene: TRBV28; CDR3aa: CASSTQGTLTGELFF; CDR3nt: TGTGCCAGCAGTACCCAGGGGACACTCACCGGGGAGCTGTTTTTT
abundance: NA; d_gene: TRBD2; j_gene: TRBJ2-3; v_gene: TRBV29-1; CDR3aa: CSVGREGQYF; CDR3nt: TGCAGCGTTGGTCGGGAGGGCCAGTATTTT
abundance: NA; d_gene: TRBD1; j_gene: TRBJ2-1; v_gene: TRBV7-9; CDR3aa: CASSSGTGRDYNEQFF; CDR3nt: TGTGCCAGCAGCTCGGGGACAGGGCGGGACTACAATGAGCAGTTCTTC
abundance: NA; d_gene: NA; j_gene: TRBJ2-6; v_gene: TRBV5-1; CDR3aa: CASGASGANGLTF; CDR3nt: TGCGCCAGCGGAGCGTCTGGGGCCAACGGCCTGACTTTC
abundance: NA; d_gene: TRBD2; j_gene: TRBJ2-2; v_gene: TRBV2; CDR3aa: CASKARGIHTGELFF; CDR3nt: TGTGCCAGCAAGGCGCGGGGGATCCACACCGGGGAGCTGTTTTTT
abundance: once; d_gene: NA; j_gene: TRBJ2-1; v_gene: TRBV4-1; CDR3aa: CASSHVQGIPSYNEQFF; CDR3nt: TGCGCCAGCAGCCATGTCCAGGGGATACCTTCCTACAATGAGCAGTTCTTC
abundance: NA; d_gene: NA; j_gene: TRBJ1-2; v_gene: TRBV29-1; CDR3aa: CSVLQGTYGYTF; CDR3nt: TGCAGCGTTCTACAGGGAACTTATGGCTACACCTTC
abundance: few; d_gene: TRBD1; j_gene: TRBJ2-3; v_gene: TRBV15; CDR3aa: CATSRETGTGRRDTQYF; CDR3nt: TGTGCCACCAGCAGAGAGACCGGGACAGGCAGAAGGGATACGCAGTATTTT
abundance: NA; d_gene: NA; j_gene: TRBJ2-2; v_gene: TRBV7-3; CDR3aa: CASRSKGGTGELFF; CDR3nt: TGTGCCAGCAGATCAAAAGGGGGAACCGGGGAGCTGTTTTTT
abundance: NA; d_gene: NA; j_gene: TRBJ2-5; v_gene: TRBV5-1; CDR3aa: CASSPSDSLQETQYF; CDR3nt: TGCGCCAGCAGCCCGTCGGACAGTTTGCAAGAGACCCAGTACTTC
abundance: NA; d_gene: NA; j_gene: TRBJ2-7; v_gene: TRBV15; CDR3aa: CATSRVGGPHEQYF; CDR3nt: TGTGCCACCAGCAGAGTGGGGGGGCCCCACGAGCAGTACTTC
abundance: few; d_gene: NA; j_gene: TRBJ1-6; v_gene: TRBV5-1; CDR3aa: CASRSRDNGNSPLHF; CDR3nt: TGCGCCAGCAGATCCCGGGACAACGGAAATTCACCCCTCCACTTT
abundance: NA; d_gene: TRBD1; j_gene: TRBJ2-7; v_gene: TRBV7-2; CDR3aa: CASSLGQAFEQYF; CDR3nt: TGTGCCAGTTCATTAGGACAGGCGTTCGAGCAGTACTTC
abundance: NA; d_gene: TRBD2; j_gene: TRBJ2-1; v_gene: TRBV7-9; CDR3aa: CASSLEASGNHEQFF; CDR3nt: TGTGCCAGCAGCTTAGAGGCTAGCGGGAACCATGAGCAGTTCTTC
abundance: NA; d_gene: NA; j_gene: TRBJ2-7; v_gene: TRBV11-2; CDR3aa: CASSPQRTLYEQYF; CDR3nt: TGTGCCAGCAGCCCCCAGCGGACCCTCTACGAGCAGTACTTC
abundance: once; d_gene: TRBD1; j_gene: TRBJ2-3; v_gene: TRBV18; CDR3aa: CASSADRGRTDTQYF; CDR3nt: TGTGCCAGCTCAGCGGACAGGGGCCGCACAGATACGCAGTATTTT
abundance: NA; d_gene: NA; j_gene: TRBJ2-7; v_gene: TRBV5-8; CDR3aa: CASSLGGARYYEQYF; CDR3nt: TGTGCCAGCAGCCTAGGGGGGGCGCGATACTACGAGCAGTACTTC
abundance: NA; d_gene: TRBD1; j_gene: TRBJ2-7; v_gene: TRBV7-2; CDR3aa: CASSQQGTGYEQYF; CDR3nt: TGTGCCAGCAGCCAACAGGGGACAGGCTACGAGCAGTACTTC
abundance: NA; d_gene: NA; j_gene: TRBJ1-2; v_gene: TRBV27; CDR3aa: CASSLGGTANYGYTF; CDR3nt: TGTGCCAGCAGTTTAGGGGGGACGGCTAACTATGGCTACACCTTC
abundance: NA; d_gene: NA; j_gene: TRBJ1-2; v_gene: TRBV4-3; CDR3aa: CASSQDTANGYTF; CDR3nt: TGCGCCAGCAGCCAAGATACAGCTAATGGCTACACCTTC
abundance: NA; d_gene: NA; j_gene: TRBJ2-7; v_gene: TRBV6-1; CDR3aa: CASSESLEGGEQYF; CDR3nt: TGTGCCAGCAGTGAATCGCTCGAGGGTGGGGAGCAGTACTTC
abundance: NA; d_gene: TRBD2; j_gene: TRBJ2-7; v_gene: TRBV5-1; CDR3aa: CASSLGGLAGGRYEQYF; CDR3nt: TGCGCCAGCAGCTTGGGGGGACTAGCGGGGGGCCGCTACGAGCAGTACTTC